Listed below are T cell receptor beta chains from one sample, sequenced in a study of T cells in tumors after PD-1 blockade. The data were produced by immunoSEQ multiplex PCR, yet TCRdb's version contains in-frame clones alone and is incomplete. The table has around 12,000 clones, around 68% seen once. This specimen consisted of tumor tissue, obtained before anti-PD-1 treatment. The receptor set was obtained from a human donor with cutaneous squamous cell carcinoma. Both conserved end residues are part of each CDR3.

V | CDR3
TRBV29-1 | CSVMFGLNTDTQYF
TRBV6-5 | CASSYYPGSYEQYF
TRBV27 | CASSSIGTANYGYTF
TRBV10-3 | CAISDSGRRNEKLFF
TRBV7-2 | CASSKGLAGHSYEQYF
TRBV5-6 | CASSWGLAGSSYEQYF
TRBV4-2 | CASRIGGDTDTQYF
TRBV28 | CASSPGGGPMNTEAFF
TRBV5-1 | CASSMKSSYNEQFF
TRBV6-4 | CASRTLEGLAADTQYF
TRBV5-1 | CASSLTGRNTGELFF
TRBV11-2 | CASSAWTGNTEAFF
TRBV6-4 | CASSVGGVADTQYF
TRBV29-1 | CSVEERGRRLSPEAFF
TRBV7-9 | CASSLAPVTDTQYF
TRBV11-3 | CASSFGSGNTIYF
TRBV4-2 | CASSQDFPSSYNEQFF
TRBV24-1 | CATSDGAEETQYF
TRBV2 | CASGPTGGTANYGYTF
TRBV11-3 | CASSFLNGELFF
TRBV3-1/TRBV3-2 | CASSGTGKINEQFF
TRBV12-3/TRBV12-4 | CASSLGPANEQFF
TRBV27 | CASSLKREASYEQYF
TRBV4-1 | CASSQAVGAKNSPLHF
TRBV6-6 | CASTDRGGETQYF
TRBV7-2 | CASSLAGGAGNTYGYTF
TRBV6-1 | CASSELAGGQETQYF
TRBV19 | CASSIQSNQPQHF
TRBV5-1 | CASSLGLARETQYF
TRBV18 | CASSPTLRHRDRGTEAFF
TRBV5-6 | CASSRLGGAWTF
TRBV20-1 | CSAEVGNEQFF
TRBV12-5 | CASGYGQTSGYTGELFF
TRBV7-9 | CASSEGLAITEAFF
TRBV11-3 | CASSLTQGYEQYF
TRBV5-6 | CASSLKVGPTYYEQYF
TRBV28 | CASTSYAGWVTEAFF
TRBV5-4 | CASSVPGTPTHNEQFF
TRBV28 | CASSADPRTGVGNTIYF
TRBV7-3 | CASSSDGRWNEQFF
TRBV24-1 | CATSDAGYGYTF
TRBV6-4 | CASSDFRGRNEQFF
TRBV24-1 | CATSDTGTGHADTQYF
TRBV2 | CASRGITSYEQYF
TRBV3-1/TRBV3-2 | CASSQGTASYEQYF